This T cell receptor (beta chain) was observed in a study of T cell responses to AZD1222 COVID-19 vaccine. Concerning this clone itself: As yet, its antigen is unknown.

Method: immunoSEQ multiplex PCR; TCRdb's copy keeps in-frame clones and lacks some. The table shows roughly 180,000 clones, with 90% to 95% occurring only once. Notes on the study in general: There were vaccine-associated CD4 TCRs across spike, dominant at 160-218 and 743-854. Unmutated regions of variants are reportedly targeted by nearly half of spike-specific TCRs. Possibly, clonal diversity was underestimated; donors were largely white British and included more females. Spike-specific TCR breadth and depth went up after people got two AZD1222 doses.

This TCR came from an adult in good health. Sequences were derived from peripheral blood, sampled on day 0 of AZD1222 vaccination.

CDR3 protein: CASSLGQLQETQYF. CDR3 nucleotides: TGCGCCAGCAGCTTGGGGCAGCTCCAAGAGACCCAGTACTTC. This sequence joins TRBV5-1 and TRBJ2-5; D remains unclear. The V gene lost 0 bases and the J gene lost 1 base, with 7 bases spanning the gap. CDR1 is SGHRS, CDR2 YFSETQ, per germline. The CDR3 consists of 14 residues.